This T cell receptor beta chain was sequenced in a study of shared clonotypes between healthy human individuals. Turning to the study itself: Ranging from 18 to 49 in age, donors were two women and a few men.

V gave up 0 bases and J gave up 5 bases; unmatched junction bases: 6. Germline loops: CDR1 SGHDT, CDR2 YYEEEE. The CDR3 runs to 17 residues. Generated by immunoSEQ multiplex PCR, the TCRdb table keeps only in-frame clones and is missing some. The repertoire holds about 490,000 clones, with 81% as singletons. Sample: PBMCs. The V gene is TRBV5-6, the J gene TRBJ2-2; the match to TRBD1 covers 11 bases. This TCR derives from a woman in her thirties or forties in good health. Some clones in this sample may be carry-over from other donors' samples. CDR3 protein: CASSLVGQGAETGELFF. Here the CDR3 DNA reads TGTGCCAGCAGCTTGGTCGGACAGGGGGCCGAAACCGGGGAGCTGTTTTTT.